This T cell receptor (beta chain) was found in a study of shared clonotypes between healthy human individuals. Study summary: Donors, aged 18 to 49, were a couple of women and a few men.

This table comes from immunoSEQ multiplex PCR, and its TCRdb copy is limited to in-frame clones, with some not included. The table has roughly 1,500,000 clones, less than 99% seen once. Germline V lookup: CDR1 SEHNR, CDR2 FQNEAQ (reference sequence). This CDR3 contains 13 residues. The V segment lost 10 bases and the J segment 5 bases; nucleotides outside the gene matches: 7. The genes are TRBV7-9 and TRBJ1-4, with 7 bases identical to TRBD1. The sample consisted of naive CD4+ T cells sorted from blood. Subset given: CD45RA+ positively selected. The source is a man aged 25-45 years in good health. The CDR3 coding sequence is TGTGCCATCTCAAGGGACAGCAATGAAAAACTGTTTTTT. It yields the protein CAISRDSNEKLFF. Full variable domain (remainder filled in from reference TRBV7-9 and TRBJ1-4): DTGVSQNPRHKITKRGQNVTFRCDPISEHNRLYWYRQTLGQGPEFLTYFQNEAQLEKSRLLSDRFSAERPKGSFSTLEIQRTEQGDSAMYLCAISRDSNEKLFFGSGTQLSVL.